Shown below are 9 T cell receptor beta chains from a single sample sequenced in a study of blood T cell repertoires in COVID-19 (dated by TCRdb to 2018 to 2020). Library prep was done by the immunoSEQ multiplex PCR assay. TCRdb holds this immuneACCESS table with in-frame rearrangements only. Some clones are missing; in checked studies, unresolved V genes explain under half, and the rest has no known cause. For this sample there are over 200,000 clones; 70% to 90% appear just once. Approximately 12% of the sample goes to the ten largest clones. Sequencing used peripheral blood. Receptors were obtained from a woman under 30 who had recovered from COVID-19.

The chain is built from TRBV7-2 and TRBJ2-7, with 16 bases fitting TRBD2. CDR1 SGHTA and CDR2 FQGNSA come from the germline V gene. This CDR3 has 18 residues. The junction had 11 bases not matched to a gene; V was cut back by 5 bases and J by 4 bases. In nucleotides, the CDR3 is TGTGCCAGCAGCGGATCCGGGACTAGCGGGAGGGGTCGGTACGAGCAGTACTTC. This gives the protein CASSGSGTSGRGRYEQYF.

V usage is TRBV5-1 and J usage is TRBJ1-2; D call uncertain. Germline V gene sequence: CDR1 SGHRS, CDR2 YFSETQ. V shed 4 bases and J shed 8 bases, with 18 bases lying between them. The CDR3 runs to 14 residues. CDR3 sequence: CASSPLDGIGGYTF. The CDR3 bases are TGCGCCAGCAGCCCCCTGGACGGGATAGGGGGCTACACCTTC.

The V gene is TRBV12-5, the J gene TRBJ2-2; the D gene is possibly TRBD1 (6 bases). The CDR3 covers 14 residues. Between the trimmed V and J ends, which lost 1 base and 6 bases, there was a span of 9 bases. Germline V lookup: CDR1 LGHNT, CDR2 FRNRAP. This chain's CDR3 is CASGLDDRSGELFF. The CDR3, as DNA: TGTGCTAGTGGTTTGGACGACAGGTCCGGGGAGCTGTTTTTT.

The chain couples TRBV30 to TRBJ2-7; TRBD2 matches at 14 bases. This CDR3 comprises 14 residues. Germline V gene sequence: CDR1 GTSNPN, CDR2 SVGIG (reference sequence). V shed 3 bases, J shed 5 bases, and the junction held 3 bases outside the gene matches. In DNA form, the CDR3 reads TGTGCCTGGAGCGCGGGACTAGCGGGAGACGAGCAGTACTTC. Amino acids: CAWSAGLAGDEQYF.

This clone appeared a few times. The V gene is TRBV6-6, the J gene TRBJ1-6, with 9 nucleotides matching TRBD1. The CDR3 contains 21 residues. V dropped 5 bases and J dropped 4; count of bases not matched to a gene: 21. Germline V gene sequence: CDR1 MNHNY, CDR2 SVGAGI (reference sequence). This chain's CDR3 is CASSPPPGRQGVSWYNSPLHF. CDR3 bases: TGTGCCAGCAGTCCCCCCCCTGGGCGACAGGGGGTGAGTTGGTATAATTCACCCCTCCACTTT.

V gene TRBV7-2 combines with J gene TRBJ1-1; weak D call: TRBD1 (5 bases). Looked up from germline, CDR1 is SGHTA and CDR2 is FQGNSA. The CDR3 runs 16 residues. V was shortened by 6 bases and J by 4 bases, with 21 bases between the two germline ends. CDR3 protein: CASSVNGGAATTEAFF. The CDR3 DNA follows: TGTGCCAGCAGTGTCAACGGAGGGGCGGCGACCACTGAAGCTTTCTTT.

The chain links TRBV14 to TRBJ2-1; D is possibly TRBD2 (6 bases). Between the trimmed V and J ends, which lost 5 bases and 0 bases, there was a span of 14 bases. Germline V lookup: CDR1 SGHDN, CDR2 FVKESK. CDR3 length: 16 residues. This chain's CDR3 is CASSYWDLSSYNEQFF. The CDR3 DNA follows: TGTGCCAGCAGCTACTGGGACTTGAGCTCCTACAATGAGCAGTTCTTC.

The chain combines TRBV7-6 with TRBJ2-2; 8 positions agree with TRBD2. Germline trimming cut 3 bases from V and 1 base from J; bases unmatched to any gene: 10. This CDR3 spans 18 amino acids. Germline V gene lookup returns CDR1 SGHVS and CDR2 FNYEAQ. DNA of the CDR3: TGTGCCAGCAGCTTGCCTAAGGGGAGCGGGGGGAACACCGGGGAGCTGTTTTTT. It encodes CASSLPKGSGGNTGELFF. The full variable domain, rest sourced from reference TRBV7-6 and TRBJ2-2, is GAGVSQSPRYKVTKRGQDVALRCDPISGHVSLYWYRQALGQGPEFLTYFNYEAQQDKSGLPNDRFSAERPEGSISTLTIQRTEQRDSAMYRCASSLPKGSGGNTGELFFGEGSRLTVL.

V and J are TRBV6-5 and TRBJ2-3; the D gene is possibly TRBD1 (5 bases). Germline CDR1 and CDR2: MNHEY and SVGAGI. The V end was cut by 4 bases, the J end by 5 bases, with 16 bases between. The CDR3 has 15 residues. CDR3 protein: CASSSTLSGLDTQYF. In DNA, the CDR3 is TGTGCCAGCAGTTCCACCTTGTCAGGGCTAGATACGCAGTATTTT.